This TCR beta chain originates from a study of control samples from healthy donors and cancer patients. Data came from immunoSEQ multiplex PCR; TCRdb stores just in-frame clones and leaves some out. This table holds about 270,000 clones, about 80% found once. This CDR3 is 17 amino acids long. The V and J ends lost 3 bases and 0 bases, in that order; junction bases with no gene match: 7. Germline loops: CDR1 MDHEN, CDR2 SYDVKM. The rearrangement joins TRBV28 to TRBJ1-3; 8 nucleotides agree with TRBD1. Sequencing was performed on PBMCs. The TCR originated in a woman aged 60-75 years with lung cancer. CDR3 amino acids: CASSLAGQVFSGNTIYF. DNA of the CDR3: TGTGCCAGCAGTTTGGCGGGACAGGTTTTCTCTGGAAACACCATATATTTT. Full variable domain (remainder filled in from reference TRBV28 and TRBJ1-3): DVKVTQSSRYLVKRTGEKVFLECVQDMDHENMFWYRQDPGLGLRLIYFSYDVKMKEKGDIPEGYSVSREKKERFSLILESASTNQTSMYLCASSLAGQVFSGNTIYFGEGSWLTVV.